Below, 21 T cell receptor beta chains from the same sample are listed, as sequenced in a study of blood T cell repertoires in COVID-19. The assay was immunoSEQ multiplex PCR, and TCRdb's table has in-frame clones only and misses some. The repertoire includes some 700,000 clones, around 90% of them detected once, and approximately 0.25% sits in the top ten. Sequenced: peripheral blood. Receptor source: a woman under 30 with acute or convalescent COVID-19.

V usage is TRBV5-1 and J usage is TRBJ1-2; D unclear. The germline V gene has CDR1 SGHRS and CDR2 YFSETQ. The V end lost 0 bases, the J end lost 5 bases, and 8 bases lay between the germline ends. This CDR3 spans 13 amino acids. The chain's CDR3 is CASSLGVEYGYTF. CDR3 nucleotide sequence: TGCGCCAGCAGCTTGGGGGTGGAGTATGGCTACACCTTC. Looking up the rest from reference TRBV5-1 and TRBJ1-2 gives the full variable domain: KAGVTQTPRYLIKTRGQQVTLSCSPISGHRSVSWYQQTPGQGLQFLFEYFSETQRNKGNFPGRFSGRQFSNSRSEMNVSTLELGDSALYLCASSLGVEYGYTFGSGTRLTVV.

V gene TRBV19 combines with J gene TRBJ1-6, with TRBD1 matching over 10 bases. The CDR3 runs 15 residues. J lost 8 bases, V lost 5 bases, and 6 bases had no gene match. Germline assignment: CDR1 LNHDA and CDR2 SQIVND (reference sequence). The CDR3 nucleotides are TGTGCCAGTAGTTCCCGGGACAGGGGATATTCACCCCTCCACTTT. This sequence encodes CASSSRDRGYSPLHF.

V gene TRBV6-5 combines with J gene TRBJ2-2; 13 nucleotides match TRBD2. Per germline, CDR1 MNHEY and CDR2 SVGAGI. The V gene end was trimmed by 5 bases and the J gene end by 6 bases; junction bases not matched to a gene: 3. This CDR3 is 15 amino acids long. Here the CDR3 DNA reads TGTGCCAGCAGTCGACTAGCGGGGGGACCCGGGGAGCTGTTTTTT. Encoded protein: CASSRLAGGPGELFF.

V usage is TRBV3-1 (or the pseudogene TRBV3-2) and J usage is TRBJ1-2, with 12 bases fitting TRBD1. Germline V gene sequence: CDR1 LGHDT, CDR2 YNNKEL (reference sequence). J gave up 7 bases and V 2 bases, and 8 bases lay outside the gene matches. The CDR3 is 16 residues long. The CDR3 region has the DNA TGTGCCAGCAGCCAAAGGGGACAGGGGGCGGGTAGTGGCTACACCTTC. Its translation is CASSQRGQGAGSGYTF.

The chain uses TRBV4-3 and TRBJ1-2, with TRBD1 matching over 7 bases. The V gene's germline CDR1 is LGHNA and CDR2 YSLEER. The CDR3 length is 15 residues. V was clipped by 1 base and J by 4 bases; unmatched bases: 6. DNA for the CDR3: TGCGCCAGCAGCCAAGCAGGGGGGCAGCCCTATGGCTACACCTTC. It yields the protein CASSQAGGQPYGYTF.

In nucleotides, the CDR3 is TGTGCCAGCTCACCATTCTATTCCAGGGAGGGTGGCTACACCTTC. Its translation: CASSPFYSREGGYTF. The chain joins TRBV18 to TRBJ1-2, with a weak D call TRBD1 (5 bases). This CDR3 has 15 amino acids. Germline loops: CDR1 KGHSH, CDR2 LQKENI. The V end lost 2 bases, the J end lost 7 bases, and 17 bases lay between the germline ends.

The chain links TRBV6-6 to TRBJ1-4; tentatively, D is TRBD1 (6 bases). CDR3 size: 14 residues. Trimming took off 0 bases at V and 9 bases at J, with 11 bases between the two ends. CDR1 MNHNY and CDR2 SVGAGI come from the germline V gene (reference sequence). Here the CDR3 DNA reads TGTGCCAGCAGTTACTCAGGGGGTGGTCAAAAACTGTTTTTT. The encoded protein is CASSYSGGGQKLFF.

The chain joins TRBV24-1 to TRBJ1-5, with a possible D match to TRBD1 (6 bases). This CDR3 comprises 14 residues. The germline V gene has CDR1 KGHDR and CDR2 SFDVKD. V lost 11 bases, J lost 1 base, and 14 bases lay in between. For the CDR3, the DNA is TGTGCCAGGGATAGACAGGAGAGCAATCAGCCCCAGCATTTT. This translates into CARDRQESNQPQHF.

The chain is built from TRBV9 and TRBJ2-1; D not resolved. Germline V CDR1 and CDR2: SGDLS, YYNGEE. The germline V and J ends were trimmed by 3 bases and 7 bases, with 11 bases remaining between them. The CDR3 totals 13 residues. The CDR3 loop reads CASSARLTNEQFF. The CDR3 DNA sequence: TGTGCCAGCAGCGCCAGACTTACAAATGAGCAGTTCTTC.

The chain recombines TRBV11-2 with TRBJ2-5, with a possible D match to TRBD2 (5 bases). V was cut by 5 bases and J by 1 base, with 11 bases left in between. The length of the CDR3 is 14 residues. Germline assignment: CDR1 SGHAT and CDR2 FQNNGV. CDR3 sequence reads: CASSPSEVQETQYF. The CDR3 DNA is TGTGCCAGCAGCCCCTCGGAGGTCCAAGAGACCCAGTACTTC.

The chain couples TRBV19 to TRBJ2-1; possible D gene TRBD2, 6 bases. CDR1 and CDR2 from the germline V gene are LNHDA and SQIVND (reference sequence). The CDR3 is 16 amino acids. V dropped 3 bases and J dropped 0 bases, with 12 bases sitting between them. In DNA, the CDR3 is TGTGCCAGTAGTATGGGGCGGGGCGTCTCCTACAATGAGCAGTTCTTC. It codes for CASSMGRGVSYNEQFF.

This chain links TRBV29-1 with TRBJ1-1; the D is unclear. This CDR3 spans 14 amino acids. V was shortened by 3 bases and J by 0 bases, with 11 bases between the two germline ends. Germline V CDR1 and CDR2: SQVTM, ANQGSEA. The CDR3 nucleotides are TGCAGCGTTGAGTCGGGGAGCTTGAACACTGAAGCTTTCTTT. Its protein product is CSVESGSLNTEAFF.

The chain recombines TRBV3-1 (or the pseudogene TRBV3-2) with TRBJ2-1; 8 bases match TRBD2. Germline-derived CDR1 and CDR2 are LGHDT and YNNKEL (reference sequence). V was clipped by 4 bases and J by 4 bases; unmatched bases: 9. This CDR3 contains 16 residues. The CDR3 sequence: CASSLRGGQVYNEQFF. The CDR3 coding sequence is TGTGCCAGCAGCCTTCGGGGGGGGCAGGTATACAATGAGCAGTTCTTC.

This rearrangement joins TRBV9 to TRBJ2-5; TRBD2 aligns across 8 bases. The CDR3 sequence is 16 residues long. Germline V lookup: CDR1 SGDLS, CDR2 YYNGEE. J lost 5 bases, V lost 0 bases, and 9 bases had no gene match. CDR3 in DNA: TGTGCCAGCAGCGTAGCGGGGGGGCTAGTCTGGGAGACCCAGTACTTC. Residues: CASSVAGGLVWETQYF.

The chain recombines TRBV6-1 with TRBJ1-1; 7 nucleotides match TRBD1. V gave up 2 bases and J gave up 5 bases; unmatched junction bases: 8. The CDR3 totals 15 residues. The germline gives CDR1 MNHNS, CDR2 SASEGT. The CDR3 sequence is CASSEHDRDGTEAFF. CDR3 DNA sequence: TGTGCCAGCAGTGAACACGACAGGGATGGGACTGAAGCTTTCTTT.

This chain connects TRBV6-5 to TRBJ1-2; no definite D call. Trimming took off 6 bases at V and 4 bases at J, with 12 bases between the two ends. This CDR3 is 13 amino acids long. Germline V lookup: CDR1 MNHEY, CDR2 SVGAGI. CDR3 loop: CASSPTVSYGYTF. DNA for the CDR3: TGTGCCAGCAGCCCCACAGTAAGCTATGGCTACACCTTC.

This clone was seen more than once but under ten times. The chain couples TRBV27 to TRBJ2-1; perhaps TRBD1 as D (6 bases). Germline loops: CDR1 MNHEY, CDR2 SMNVEV (reference sequence). This CDR3 is built from 14 residues. V was shortened by 2 bases and J by 7 bases, with 12 bases between the two germline ends. CDR3 nucleotides: TGTGCCAGCAGTTTAACAGGGAATATGAATGAGCAGTTCTTC. This codes for CASSLTGNMNEQFF.

This clone has only a few counts. This chain joins TRBV7-7 and TRBJ2-2, with D possibly being TRBD2 (5 bases). Per germline, CDR1 SSHAT and CDR2 FNYEAQ (reference sequence). Deletions cut 0 bases from V and 4 bases from J, with 12 bases between. This CDR3 has 16 residues. Written as DNA, the CDR3 is TGTGCCAGCAGCTTAGCGGTGGGAGAGTTCACCGGGGAGCTGTTTTTT. This translates into CASSLAVGEFTGELFF.

The chain links TRBV7-2 to TRBJ1-4; 8 nucleotides match TRBD1. The length of the CDR3 is 16 residues. Germline lookup yields CDR1 SGHTA and CDR2 FQGNSA. Losses at the gene ends were 4 bases for V and 8 bases for J; bases not matched to a gene: 12. The CDR3 loop is CASSWGTGGQQEKLFF. The CDR3 DNA sequence: TGTGCCAGCAGCTGGGGGACAGGAGGGCAGCAGGAAAAACTGTTTTTT. Supplemented by reference TRBV7-2 and TRBJ1-4, the full variable domain reads GAGVSQSPSNKVTEKGKDVELRCDPISGHTALYWYRQSLGQGLEFLIYFQGNSAPDKSGLPSDRFSAERTGGSVSTLTIQRTQQEDSAVYLCASSWGTGGQQEKLFFGSGTQLSVL.

The J gene is TRBJ2-4, the V gene TRBV6-5, with D perhaps matching TRBD1 (6 bases). CDR3 length equals 15 residues. Deletions cut 11 bases from V and 6 bases from J, with 23 bases between. Germline V lookup: CDR1 MNHEY, CDR2 SVGAGI. This chain's CDR3 is CALSVGQQVGNIQYF. The CDR3 nucleotides are TGTGCCCTCAGCGTAGGACAGCAAGTCGGAAACATTCAGTACTTC.

This clone has more than one count but fewer than ten. In DNA, the CDR3 is TGTGCCAGCAGTGGAGCAGGGGGCGAAGCTTTCTTT. This encodes CASSGAGGEAFF. The genes are TRBV6-2 or TRBV6-3 and TRBJ1-1; 8 nucleotides match TRBD1. Germline assignment: CDR1 MNHEY and CDR2 SVGEGT. This CDR3 has 12 amino acids. The junction had 4 bases not matched to a gene; V was cut back by 5 bases and J by 8 bases.